This is a list of T cell receptor beta chains from one sample in a study of CD4 T cells in relation to SARS-CoV-2 and coronaviruses. Generated by immunoSEQ multiplex PCR, the TCRdb table keeps only in-frame clones and is missing some. Of approximately 31,000 clones detected, about 70% appear once; the ten largest clones hold 3% to 4%. These receptors are not linked to any known antigen. Sequencing was carried out using memory CD4+ T cells from PBMCs, cultured in vitro. Every receptor here comes from an adult with COVID-19. CDR3s include the opening cysteine and the closing phenylalanine or tryptophan. The D gene is left open where the match is weak. Where a row states a size, it is once, few, many or the class of an expanded clone; other rows omit it.

D gene,clone size,V gene,J gene,CDR3 DNA,CDR3 protein
TRBD1,NA,TRBV24-1,TRBJ1-5,TGTGCCACCAGTGACCGAGCCCCGGCTACAGGGGTTGATCAGCCCCAGCATTTT,CATSDRAPATGVDQPQHF
TRBD1,few,TRBV2,TRBJ1-1,TGTGCCAGCAGTGAGGCCCAGGGGGCTGAAGCTTTCTTT,CASSEAQGAEAFF
TRBD1,NA,TRBV24-1,TRBJ2-7,TGTGCCACCAGTGACGGACAGGATAGGGAGCAGTACTTC,CATSDGQDREQYF
TRBD1,NA,TRBV5-1,TRBJ2-7,TGCGCCAGGAGTACAGGGGACTTC,CARSTGDF
TRBD2,NA,TRBV19,TRBJ2-7,TGTGCCAGTAAAACGTCTCGGGAGGTCGACGAGCAGTACTTC,CASKTSREVDEQYF
TRBD2,NA,TRBV6-2/TRBV6-3,TRBJ2-3,TGTGCCAGCAGCAAGCACGGGCGGGAGATGGGCACAGATACGCAGTATTTT,CASSKHGREMGTDTQYF
TRBD2,NA,TRBV23-1,TRBJ2-1,TGCGCCAGCAGGAGACTAGCGGGAGTGGATGAGCAGTTCTTC,CASRRLAGVDEQFF
TRBD2,NA,TRBV30,TRBJ2-4,TGTGCCTGGAGTGCGCAGCGGGAGGGAAACATTCAGTACTTC,CAWSAQREGNIQYF
NA,NA,TRBV7-9,TRBJ2-3,TGTGCCAGCAGCTTAGCGGTCCAGTCAGATACGCAGTATTTT,CASSLAVQSDTQYF
TRBD1,NA,TRBV29-1,TRBJ2-5,TGCAGCGCCTGTAATTCGACAGGGTGGGTAGGGGAGACCCAGTACTTC,CSACNSTGWVGETQYF
TRBD2,NA,TRBV18,TRBJ2-1,TGTGCCAGCTCACCATCAAGCGGGAGGTCGTTTTACAATGAGCAGTTCTTC,CASSPSSGRSFYNEQFF
TRBD1,few,TRBV4-1,TRBJ1-5,TGCGCCAGCAGCCATCCCGTAGGGACAGGCGACAATCAGCCCCAGCATTTT,CASSHPVGTGDNQPQHF
NA,NA,TRBV7-2,TRBJ2-1,TGTGCCAGCAGCTTAGGGGGTTCCTACAATGAGCAGTTCTTC,CASSLGGSYNEQFF
NA,NA,TRBV28,TRBJ2-1,TGTGCCAGCAGTTTAAGTGGGAGAAATCGTAATGAGCAGTTCTTC,CASSLSGRNRNEQFF
NA,NA,TRBV27,TRBJ2-2,TGTGCCAGCAGTTTATCGGACTACGGGGGCCGGCCGGGTTTATACGGGGAGCTGTTTTTT,CASSLSDYGGRPGLYGELFF
TRBD2,NA,TRBV28,TRBJ2-7,TGTGCCAGCAGTTTAACTGGGACTAGCGGGACTAACGAGCAGTACTTC,CASSLTGTSGTNEQYF
NA,NA,TRBV19,TRBJ2-5,TGTGCCAGTAGTAAGACAGAGACCCAGTACTTC,CASSKTETQYF
NA,few,TRBV5-1,TRBJ2-7,TGCGCCAGCAGCTTGTTGTCGGGAACCTACGAGCAGTACTTC,CASSLLSGTYEQYF
NA,NA,TRBV7-3,TRBJ2-7,TGTGCCAGCAGCTTAGAGGGTCCAGGGGACAACGAGCAGTACTTC,CASSLEGPGDNEQYF
TRBD1,few,TRBV2,TRBJ1-5,TGTGCCAGCAGTCGGACAGGGGGCGTTCAGCCCCAGCATTTT,CASSRTGGVQPQHF
NA,NA,TRBV19,TRBJ2-5,TGTGCCAGTAGTATGTCCCAAGAGACCCAGTACTTC,CASSMSQETQYF
NA,NA,TRBV19,TRBJ2-4,TGTGCCAGTAGTACGGCAGGGGAAAACATTCAGTACTTC,CASSTAGENIQYF
TRBD1,once,TRBV5-1,TRBJ2-1,TGCGCCAGCGGCAGGACAGGGAACCCTCACTCCTACAATGAGCAGTTCTTC,CASGRTGNPHSYNEQFF
TRBD1,NA,TRBV15,TRBJ1-5,TGTGCCACCAGCGTCCAGCAAATTACAGGGGAAGGGCCCCAGCATTTT,CATSVQQITGEGPQHF
TRBD2,NA,TRBV6-2/TRBV6-3,TRBJ2-2,TGTGCCAGCAGTTACTACGGGCGGGGGAATCCCGGGGAGCTGTTTTTT,CASSYYGRGNPGELFF
NA,once,TRBV30,TRBJ1-4,TGTGCCTGGAGCGCTGACCCGACGAGTGGAAAACTGTTTTTT,CAWSADPTSGKLFF
NA,once,TRBV5-6,TRBJ1-1,TGTGCCAGCAGCTTGCTGGGGAAGAACACTGAAGCTTTCTTT,CASSLLGKNTEAFF
TRBD2,NA,TRBV5-6,TRBJ2-1,TGTGCCAGCAGCTTGGTCGTGGGACTAGCGGGAGGTTATGAGCAGTTCTTC,CASSLVVGLAGGYEQFF
NA,NA,TRBV6-5,TRBJ2-5,TGTGCCAGCAGCTCCTCGGACCTTGACGAGACCCAGTACTTC,CASSSSDLDETQYF
TRBD2,few,TRBV7-9,TRBJ2-1,TGTGCCAGCAGCTACCTAGCGGGACCCCCCAATGAGCAGTTCTTC,CASSYLAGPPNEQFF
NA,NA,TRBV28,TRBJ1-1,TGTGCCAGCAGGAGGACAGCTATGAACACTGAAGCTTTCTTT,CASRRTAMNTEAFF
TRBD2,NA,TRBV18,TRBJ2-3,TGTGCCAGCTCACACACTAGCGGTACCTGGACAGATACGCAGTATTTT,CASSHTSGTWTDTQYF
TRBD1,NA,TRBV19,TRBJ1-1,TGTGCCAGTAGTATACGCGACAGGGGAACGAACACTGAAGCTTTCTTT,CASSIRDRGTNTEAFF
NA,NA,TRBV5-1,TRBJ2-5,TGCGCCAGCAGCTTCGACGTCGGGGTGCAAGAGACCCAGTACTTC,CASSFDVGVQETQYF
TRBD1,NA,TRBV28,TRBJ1-4,TGTGCCAGCAGTTTATCTTCCGGGACAGGGTACGAAAAACTGTTTTTT,CASSLSSGTGYEKLFF
TRBD1,once,TRBV30,TRBJ2-4,TGTGCCTGGAGGGAGACAGGGGGCGCGGACATTCAGTACTTC,CAWRETGGADIQYF
NA,NA,TRBV19,TRBJ1-5,TGTGCCAGTAGTATAGATCCCCCCACTCGTCAGCCCCAGCATTTT,CASSIDPPTRQPQHF
TRBD2,NA,TRBV20-1,TRBJ2-7,TGCAGTGCTAGTGGAAGGGCTAGCGGGACGGGGGAGCAGTACTTC,CSASGRASGTGEQYF
TRBD2,few,TRBV28,TRBJ2-2,TGTGCCAGCAGTTTTACGGGTCTAGCGGGGAACACCGGGGAGCTGTTTTTT,CASSFTGLAGNTGELFF
TRBD2,NA,TRBV5-5,TRBJ2-2,TGTGCCAGCAGTCCCAGCGGGACGAACACCGGGGAGCTGTTTTTT,CASSPSGTNTGELFF
TRBD2,NA,TRBV5-4,TRBJ2-7,TGTGCCAGCAGTCCTAGCGGAGGCGGGACCTACGAGCAGTACTTC,CASSPSGGGTYEQYF